What follows are 7 T cell receptor beta chains derived from one specimen sequenced in a study of shared clonotypes between healthy human individuals (dated by TCRdb to about 2020). Library construction relied on the immunoSEQ multiplex PCR assay. TCRdb took this table from immuneACCESS and kept in-frame rearrangements with V and J called. Such tables lack part of the clones; where checked against another copy, unresolved V genes explain under half of the gap, and the rest is unexplained. This sample gives 2 million to 2.5 million clones in total; 95% of them show up just once. The ten largest clones add up to 0.1% to 0.15% of the sample. Sequencing input: naive CD4+ T cells sorted from blood. The sample's cell subset or site, from its label and the paper: CD45RA+ positively selected. Receptor source: a man aged 18-30 years in good health.

This chain links TRBV5-1 with TRBJ2-2; TRBD2 aligns across 9 bases. CDR3 length: 17 amino acids. Germline V lookup: CDR1 SGHRS, CDR2 YFSETQ. The trim removed 4 bases at V and 1 base at J, leaving 8 bases unmatched. The CDR3 region has the DNA TGCGCCAGCAGCACATCCGGGACTAGCTGGAACACCGGGGAGCTGTTTTTT. This sequence encodes CASSTSGTSWNTGELFF.

V is TRBV7-2 and J is TRBJ2-2, with 7 bases aligning to TRBD2. This CDR3 is built from 16 residues. The germline V gene has CDR1 SGHTA and CDR2 FQGNSA. V was clipped by 3 bases and J by 4 bases; unmatched bases: 8. The chain's CDR3 is CASSLGEGLSTGELFF. DNA for the CDR3: TGTGCCAGCAGCTTGGGGGAGGGTTTAAGCACCGGGGAGCTGTTTTTT.

This chain links TRBV6-5 with TRBJ2-3; D not resolved. The length of the CDR3 is 13 residues. In germline, CDR1 is MNHEY, CDR2 SVGAGI. Trimming left V 6 bases short and J 0 bases short, with 7 bases between. The CDR3: CASRLLSTDTQYF. The CDR3 DNA is TGTGCCAGCAGACTCCTTAGCACAGATACGCAGTATTTT.

This chain joins TRBV7-6 and TRBJ2-2; D gene uncertain. The V end lost 1 base, the J end lost 4 bases, and 10 bases lay between the germline ends. The CDR3 consists of 15 residues. Germline loops: CDR1 SGHVS, CDR2 FNYEAQ. The CDR3: CASSLGAGGTGELFF. CDR3 coding DNA: TGTGCCAGCAGCTTAGGGGCAGGTGGCACCGGGGAGCTGTTTTTT.

As concerns this clone: In the same sample, other DNA sequences code for this CDR3. DNA of the CDR3: TGCGCCAGCAGTGAAGCAGGGACAGATACGCAGTATTTT. Translation: CASSEAGTDTQYF. The rearrangement uses TRBV10-1 and TRBJ2-3, with D possibly being TRBD1 (5 bases). Between the trimmed V and J ends, which lost 3 bases and 3 bases, there was a span of 7 bases. The CDR3 is 13 residues long. The V gene's germline CDR1 is WNHNN and CDR2 SYGVQD (reference sequence).

A word on this clone: Other DNA sequences in this sample translate to the same CDR3. The rearrangement links TRBV30 to TRBJ2-1; the D is unclear. V lost 3 bases and J 0 bases, leaving 9 bases between the germline ends. CDR1 and CDR2 from the germline V gene are GTSNPN and SVGIG (reference sequence). CDR3 length: 14 amino acids. CDR3 nucleotide sequence: TGTGCCTGGAGGGGTGCAGGCTCCTACAATGAGCAGTTCTTC. It specifies CAWRGAGSYNEQFF.

The V and J genes are TRBV14 and TRBJ2-7; TRBD1 matches 10 bases. This CDR3 region has 14 residues. J lost 3 bases, V lost 6 bases, and 5 bases had no gene match. The germline CDR1 and CDR2 sequences are SGHDN and FVKESK. The CDR3 DNA follows: TGTGCCAGCAGTAGCGGGACAGGGGACTACGAGCAGTACTTC. This encodes CASSSGTGDYEQYF.